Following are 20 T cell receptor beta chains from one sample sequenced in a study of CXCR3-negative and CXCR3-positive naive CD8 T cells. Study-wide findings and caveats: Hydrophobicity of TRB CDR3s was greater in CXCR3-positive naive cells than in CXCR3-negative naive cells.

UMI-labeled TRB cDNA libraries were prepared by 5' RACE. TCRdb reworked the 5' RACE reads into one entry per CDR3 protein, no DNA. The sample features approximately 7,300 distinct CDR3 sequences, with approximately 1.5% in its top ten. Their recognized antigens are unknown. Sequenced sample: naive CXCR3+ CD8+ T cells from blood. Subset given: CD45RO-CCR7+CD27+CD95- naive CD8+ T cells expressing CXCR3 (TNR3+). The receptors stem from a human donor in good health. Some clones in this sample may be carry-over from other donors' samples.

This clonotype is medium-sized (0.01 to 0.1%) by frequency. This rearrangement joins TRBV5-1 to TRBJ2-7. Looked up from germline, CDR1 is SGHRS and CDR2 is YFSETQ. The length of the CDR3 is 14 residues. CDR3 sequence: CASSLRIDAGEQYF.

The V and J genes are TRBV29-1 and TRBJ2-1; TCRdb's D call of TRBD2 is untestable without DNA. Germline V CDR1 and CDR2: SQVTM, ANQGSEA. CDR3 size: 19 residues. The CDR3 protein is CSVEEGLAERGGSYNEQFF.

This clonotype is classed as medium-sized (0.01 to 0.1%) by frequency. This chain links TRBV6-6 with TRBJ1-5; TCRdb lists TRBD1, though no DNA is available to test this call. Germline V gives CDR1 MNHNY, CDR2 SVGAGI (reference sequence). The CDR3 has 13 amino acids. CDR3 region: CASSPGYNQPQHF.

CDR3 amino acids: CASSDRPGNFNEQFF. The gene calls are TRBV2 and TRBJ2-1; TCRdb outputs TRBD1, but without DNA this stays unchecked. Per the germline V gene, CDR1 is SNHLY and CDR2 is FYNNEI. This CDR3 is 15 amino acids long.

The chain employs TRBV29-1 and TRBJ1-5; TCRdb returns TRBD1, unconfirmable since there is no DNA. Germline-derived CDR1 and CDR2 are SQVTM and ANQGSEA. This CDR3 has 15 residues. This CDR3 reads CSLSTGSPEQSAQHF.

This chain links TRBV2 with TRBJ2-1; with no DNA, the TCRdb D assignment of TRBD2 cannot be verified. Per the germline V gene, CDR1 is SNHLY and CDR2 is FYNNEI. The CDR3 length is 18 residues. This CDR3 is CASRGAGVAVPVYNEQFF.

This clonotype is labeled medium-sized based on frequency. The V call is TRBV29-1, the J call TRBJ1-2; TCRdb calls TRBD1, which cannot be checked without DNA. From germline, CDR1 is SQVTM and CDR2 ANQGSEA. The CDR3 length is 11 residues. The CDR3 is CSVPQGDGYTF.

The CDR3 region is CASTGTGNTEAFF. The gene calls are TRBV19 and TRBJ1-1; TCRdb's D call, TRBD1, is unchecked because there is no DNA. The length of the CDR3 is 13 residues. CDR1 and CDR2 (germline): LNHDA, SQIVND (reference sequence).

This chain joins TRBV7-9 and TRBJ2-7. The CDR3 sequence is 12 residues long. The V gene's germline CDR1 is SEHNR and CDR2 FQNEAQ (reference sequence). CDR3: CASAFARDEQYF.

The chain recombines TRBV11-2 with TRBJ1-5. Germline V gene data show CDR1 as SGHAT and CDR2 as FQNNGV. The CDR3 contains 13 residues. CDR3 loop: CASSLGPNQPQHF. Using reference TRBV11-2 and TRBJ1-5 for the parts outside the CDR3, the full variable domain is EAGVAQSPRYKIIEKRQSVAFWCNPISGHATLYWYQQILGQGPKLLIQFQNNGVVDDSQLPKDRFSAERLKGVDSTLKIQPAKLEDSAVYLCASSLGPNQPQHFGDGTRLSIL.

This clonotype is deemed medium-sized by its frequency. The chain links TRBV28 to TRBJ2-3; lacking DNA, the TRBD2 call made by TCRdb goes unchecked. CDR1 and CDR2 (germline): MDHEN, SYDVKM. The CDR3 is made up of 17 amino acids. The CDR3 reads CASSLSPEGFGTDTQYF. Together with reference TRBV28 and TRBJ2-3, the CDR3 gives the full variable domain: DVKVTQSSRYLVKRTGEKVFLECVQDMDHENMFWYRQDPGLGLRLIYFSYDVKMKEKGDIPEGYSVSREKKERFSLILESASTNQTSMYLCASSLSPEGFGTDTQYFGPGTRLTVL.

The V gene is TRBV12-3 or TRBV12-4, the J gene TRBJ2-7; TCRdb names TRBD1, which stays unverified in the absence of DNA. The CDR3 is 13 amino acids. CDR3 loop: CASSPRGPYEQYF.

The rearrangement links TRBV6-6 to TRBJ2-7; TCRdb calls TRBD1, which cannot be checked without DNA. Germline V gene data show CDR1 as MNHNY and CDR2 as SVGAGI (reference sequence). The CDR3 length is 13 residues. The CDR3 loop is CASSYRDSREQYF.

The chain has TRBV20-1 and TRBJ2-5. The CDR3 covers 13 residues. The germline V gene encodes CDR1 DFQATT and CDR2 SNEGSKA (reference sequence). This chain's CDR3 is CSARGRAQETQYF.

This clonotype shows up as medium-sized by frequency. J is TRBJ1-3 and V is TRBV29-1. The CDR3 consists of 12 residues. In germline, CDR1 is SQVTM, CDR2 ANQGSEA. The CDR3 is CSVASNGNTIYF.

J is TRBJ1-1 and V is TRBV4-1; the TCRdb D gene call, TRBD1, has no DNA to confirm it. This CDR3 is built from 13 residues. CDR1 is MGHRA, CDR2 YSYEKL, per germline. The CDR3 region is CASSQVQGAPAFF.

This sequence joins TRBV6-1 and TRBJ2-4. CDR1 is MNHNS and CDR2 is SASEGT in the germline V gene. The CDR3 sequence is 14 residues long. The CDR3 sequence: CASSEALPKDIQYF.

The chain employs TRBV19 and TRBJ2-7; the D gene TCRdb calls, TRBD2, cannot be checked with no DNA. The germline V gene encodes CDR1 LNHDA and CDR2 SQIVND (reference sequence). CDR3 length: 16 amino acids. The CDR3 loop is CASSSGRNSLFYEQYF.

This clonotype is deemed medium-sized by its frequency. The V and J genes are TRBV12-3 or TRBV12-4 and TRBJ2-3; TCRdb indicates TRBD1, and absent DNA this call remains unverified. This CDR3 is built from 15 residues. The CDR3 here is CASSHTGEGTDTQYF.

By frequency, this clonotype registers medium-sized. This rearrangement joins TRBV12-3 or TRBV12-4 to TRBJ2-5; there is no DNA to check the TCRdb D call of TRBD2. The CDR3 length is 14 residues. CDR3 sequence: CASSSTSGKETQYF.